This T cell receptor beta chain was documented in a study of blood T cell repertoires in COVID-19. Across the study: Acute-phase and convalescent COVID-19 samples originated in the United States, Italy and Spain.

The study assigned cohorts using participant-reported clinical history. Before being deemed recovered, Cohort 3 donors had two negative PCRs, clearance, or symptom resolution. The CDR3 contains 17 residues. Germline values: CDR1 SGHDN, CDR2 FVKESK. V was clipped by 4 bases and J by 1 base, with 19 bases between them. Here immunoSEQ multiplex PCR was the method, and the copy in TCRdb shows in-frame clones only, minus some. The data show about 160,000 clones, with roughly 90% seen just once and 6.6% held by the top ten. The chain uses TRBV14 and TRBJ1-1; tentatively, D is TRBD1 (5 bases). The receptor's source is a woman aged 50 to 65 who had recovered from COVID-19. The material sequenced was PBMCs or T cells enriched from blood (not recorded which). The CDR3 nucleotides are TGTGCCAGCAGCCTAAGCCGGAAGGGGAGGGGGAACACTGAAGCTTTCTTT. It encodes CASSLSRKGRGNTEAFF.